This is a list of T cell receptor beta chains from one sample in a study of liver allograft versus peripheral blood T cells. TCRdb itself ran the reads through MiXCR, one entry per CDR3 protein. The sample yields over 9,000 distinct CDR3 sequences, 25% to 30% seen once. These receptors were obtained from a human patient who had a liver transplant. Among the T cells, some may be from the graft donor. The CDR3 runs from the conserved cysteine through the conserved F or W. D genes are given only for firm matches. Only some rows state a clone size, as once, few, many or a class for expanded clones.

V,size,J,D,CDR3,DNA
TRBV20-1,many,TRBJ2-1,.,CSAKPGVGYNEQFF,TGCAGTGCTAAGCCGGGGGTGGGCTACAATGAGCAGTTCTTC
TRBV12-3/TRBV12-4,.,TRBJ2-6,.,CASRQGSNVLTF,TGTGCCAGCAGGCAGGGGTCCAACGTCCTGACTTTC
TRBV28,.,TRBJ1-4,.,CASRNGGNEKLFF,TGTGCCAGCAGGAACGGGGGTAATGAAAAACTGTTTTTT
TRBV20-1,few,TRBJ1-5,.,CSARAEIGQHGDQPQHF,TGCAGTGCTAGAGCCGAGATAGGCCAACATGGGGATCAGCCCCAGCATTTT
TRBV25-1,few,TRBJ1-4,.,CASSEGGGREKLFF,TGTGCCAGCAGTGAGGGGGGGGGGCGCGAAAAACTGTTTTTT
TRBV20-1,.,TRBJ1-3,TRBD1,CSAVPNDRGHSGNTIYF,TGCAGTGCTGTCCCGAACGACAGGGGGCACTCTGGAAACACCATATATTTT
TRBV28,few,TRBJ1-2,TRBD1,CASSLTGTGGRVGGYTF,TGTGCCAGCAGTTTGACCGGGACAGGGGGAAGGGTGGGTGGCTACACCTTC
TRBV7-9,many,TRBJ2-2,TRBD1,CASSPPVWDRGRTGELFF,TGTGCCAGCAGCCCCCCCGTTTGGGACAGGGGAAGAACCGGGGAGCTGTTTTTT
TRBV24-1,medium-sized,TRBJ2-1,TRBD2,CATSGLAGEEQFF,TGTGCCACGTCGGGGCTAGCGGGAGAGGAGCAGTTCTTC
TRBV30,few,TRBJ1-5,.,CAWSGSNQPQHF,TGTGCCTGGAGTGGTAGTAATCAGCCCCAGCATTTT
TRBV5-5,few,TRBJ2-6,TRBD2,CASGLGGLAGANVLTF,TGTGCCAGCGGTTTGGGGGGGTTGGCTGGGGCCAACGTCCTGACTTTC
TRBV27,medium-sized,TRBJ2-5,TRBD2,CASSLRLAGETQYF,TGTGCCAGCAGTTTAAGACTAGCTGGCGAGACCCAGTACTTC
TRBV28,medium-sized,TRBJ1-5,.,CASSPVFDSNQPQHF,TGTGCCAGCAGCCCGGTCTTCGATAGCAATCAGCCCCAGCATTTT
TRBV6-1,medium-sized,TRBJ1-6,.,CASSEEGGSPLHF,TGTGCCAGCAGTGAAGAAGGCGGCTCACCCCTCCACTTT
TRBV19,medium-sized,TRBJ1-6,.,CASSIPRSGADNSPLHF,TGTGCCAGTAGTATACCACGGTCGGGGGCTGATAATTCACCCCTCCACTTT
TRBV15,.,TRBJ2-5,.,CATSREDREGETQYF,TGTGCCACCAGCAGGGAGGACAGGGAGGGAGAGACCCAGTACTTC
TRBV18,medium-sized,TRBJ1-3,.,CASSPQVSAGNTIYF,TGTGCCAGCTCACCTCAGGTTTCTGCTGGAAACACCATATATTTT
TRBV9,.,TRBJ2-3,.,CASSVSTNPTDTQYF,TGTGCCAGCAGCGTCTCGACAAATCCCACAGATACGCAGTATTTT
TRBV7-2,.,TRBJ2-2,TRBD1,CASDRTGNTGELFF,TGTGCCAGCGATAGGACAGGGAACACCGGGGAGCTGTTTTTT
TRBV24-1,medium-sized,TRBJ2-3,TRBD1,CATSVTGGTDTQYF,TGTGCCACCAGTGTTACAGGGGGCACAGATACGCAGTATTTT
TRBV6-1,few,TRBJ2-5,TRBD2,CAVSGTYQETQYF,TGTGCCGTAAGCGGGACGTACCAAGAGACCCAGTACTTC
TRBV3-1,.,TRBJ1-3,TRBD1,CASSQDQGAGGNTIYF,TGTGCCAGCAGCCAAGACCAGGGGGCTGGAGGAAACACCATATATTTT
TRBV5-6,many,TRBJ1-1,.,CASSVHRITEAFF,TGTGCCAGCAGCGTCCACAGGATAACTGAAGCTTTCTTT
TRBV30,.,TRBJ1-2,.,CAWDLQGNYGYTF,TGTGCCTGGGATCTTCAGGGTAACTATGGCTACACCTTC
TRBV27,.,TRBJ2-7,TRBD2,CASSLGLAGGINEQYF,TGTGCCAGCAGTTTAGGACTAGCGGGGGGGATCAACGAGCAGTACTTC
TRBV27,.,TRBJ2-7,.,CASSLNSGIEQYF,TGTGCCAGCAGTTTGAATTCAGGGATAGAGCAGTACTTC
TRBV20-1,many,TRBJ2-3,TRBD1,CSARELGGPTDTQYF,TGCAGTGCTAGGGAACTAGGGGGCCCCACAGATACGCAGTATTTT
TRBV7-3,.,TRBJ2-3,TRBD1,CASSFGQGTDTQYF,TGTGCCAGCAGCTTCGGACAGGGAACAGATACGCAGTATTTT
TRBV6-5,medium-sized,TRBJ1-3,.,CASSYSTVGGDSGNTIYF,TGTGCCAGCAGTTACTCGACGGTCGGGGGAGACTCTGGAAACACCATATATTTT
TRBV28,.,TRBJ1-4,TRBD1,CASSLLDRGHAATNEKLFF,TGTGCCAGCAGCCTCCTGGACAGGGGGCACGCTGCAACTAATGAAAAACTGTTTTTT
TRBV6-1,once,TRBJ1-1,.,CASSETENTEAFF,TGTGCCAGCAGTGAGACCGAGAACACTGAAGCTTTCTTT
TRBV29-1,medium-sized,TRBJ2-1,.,CSVEDSGVYNEQFF,TGCAGCGTTGAAGATTCAGGGGTTTACAATGAGCAGTTCTTC
TRBV10-3,.,TRBJ2-1,TRBD1,CAISARQGWDEQFF,TGTGCCATCAGTGCCCGACAGGGGTGGGATGAGCAGTTCTTC
TRBV29-1,.,TRBJ1-5,.,CSVADGLMGNQPQHF,TGCAGCGTTGCGGACGGCCTTATGGGCAATCAGCCCCAGCATTTT
TRBV19,few,TRBJ2-4,.,CASTLRGAAKNIQYF,TGTGCCAGTACCCTCCGAGGGGCAGCCAAAAACATTCAGTACTTC
TRBV19,few,TRBJ1-2,.,CASSHTDYGYTF,TGTGCCAGTAGTCACACAGATTATGGCTACACCTTC
TRBV7-2,few,TRBJ1-6,.,CASSLALAANNSPLHF,TGTGCCAGCAGCTTAGCGCTGGCGGCCAATAATTCACCCCTCCACTTT
TRBV7-9,.,TRBJ1-4,.,CASSTGLANEKLFF,TGTGCCAGCAGTACAGGGTTAGCTAATGAAAAACTGTTTTTT
TRBV19,medium-sized,TRBJ1-1,.,CASSIGGEVAEAFF,TGTGCCAGTAGTATAGGAGGGGAGGTGGCTGAAGCTTTCTTT
TRBV6-6,medium-sized,TRBJ1-5,.,CASRGDGNQPQHF,TGTGCCAGCAGGGGGGACGGGAATCAGCCCCAGCATTTT
TRBV7-2,.,TRBJ1-3,.,CASSRQRGSSGNTIYF,TGTGCCAGCAGCCGACAAAGGGGGAGCTCTGGAAACACCATATATTTT
TRBV11-2,medium-sized,TRBJ1-2,.,CASSLDRGARSNYGYTF,TGTGCCAGCAGCTTAGATAGGGGGGCCAGGAGTAACTATGGCTACACCTTC
TRBV20-1,few,TRBJ1-6,.,CSARDLGAGGESPLHF,TGCAGTGCTAGAGATCTAGGGGCGGGGGGCGAGTCACCCCTCCACTTT
TRBV28,medium-sized,TRBJ1-2,.,CASSEGHRSYGYTF,TGTGCCAGCAGTGAGGGACACAGATCCTATGGCTACACCTTC
TRBV6-2/TRBV6-3,.,TRBJ2-7,.,CASTMGTEQYF,TGTGCCAGCACCATGGGGACTGAGCAGTACTTC
TRBV27,.,TRBJ1-1,TRBD1,CASSTRQGGNVAFF,TGTGCCAGCAGTACCCGACAGGGTGGTAATGTGGCTTTCTTT
TRBV12-3/TRBV12-4,.,TRBJ1-1,.,CASSRQVEAFF,TGTGCCAGCAGCAGACAGGTTGAAGCTTTCTTT
TRBV7-9,.,TRBJ2-5,TRBD2,CASSLVAGGSTETQYF,TGTGCCAGCAGCTTAGTGGCGGGAGGGTCTACGGAGACCCAGTACTTC
TRBV6-1,few,TRBJ2-5,TRBD2,CASSEVELAGPAQETQYF,TGTGCCAGCAGTGAAGTGGAACTAGCGGGCCCTGCACAAGAGACCCAGTACTTC
TRBV9,.,TRBJ2-5,.,CASSVGLPGQGGETQYF,TGTGCCAGCAGCGTAGGGCTACCGGGGCAGGGTGGAGAGACCCAGTACTTC
TRBV24-1,many,TRBJ2-3,.,CATSDSTQGSPTDTQYF,TGTGCCACCAGTGATTCAACGCAGGGATCCCCCACAGATACGCAGTATTTT